The 2 T cell receptor beta chains below come from one sample, sequenced in a study of cytomegalovirus exposure and HLA in healthy donors. Vbeta (60) and Jbeta (13) primers were used in the PCR. TCRdb's table, derived via immunoSEQ multiplex PCR, lists solely in-frame clones and lacks some. The sample has around 220,000 clones; roughly 70% are singletons. The sample taken for sequencing was PBMCs. The source is a woman under 40 in good health and CMV-seronegative.

The chain has TRBV5-5 and TRBJ1-5, with D uncertain. The CDR3 runs 14 residues. V shed 1 base and J shed 7 bases, with 12 bases lying between them. Germline values: CDR1 SGHKS, CDR2 YYEKEE (reference sequence). Here the CDR3 reads CASSLFFSEQPQHF. The CDR3 bases are TGTGCCAGCAGCTTGTTCTTCAGCGAACAGCCCCAGCATTTT. Filled out from reference TRBV5-5 and TRBJ1-5, the complete variable domain reads DAGVTQSPTHLIKTRGQQVTLRCSPISGHKSVSWYQQVLGQGPQFIFQYYEKEERGRGNFPDRFSARQFPNYSSELNVNALLLGDSALYLCASSLFFSEQPQHFGDGTRLSIL.

This chain links TRBV4-1 with TRBJ2-1; 7 positions agree with TRBD1. Germline assignment: CDR1 MGHRA and CDR2 YSYEKL. This CDR3 spans 14 amino acids. Trimming at V came to 0 bases and at J to 7 bases, leaving 3 bases not matched to a gene. CDR3 in amino acids: CASSQEGGLNEQFF. The CDR3 DNA reads TGCGCCAGCAGCCAAGAAGGGGGCCTAAATGAGCAGTTCTTC.